This entry describes one T cell receptor beta chain. The data are from a study of shared clonotypes between healthy human individuals. The CDR3 spans 11 residues. Looked up from germline, CDR1 is MDHEN and CDR2 is SYDVKM. V dropped 8 bases and J dropped 6 bases, with 11 bases sitting between them. Assay execution proceeded at the deep level. Clones were read by immunoSEQ multiplex PCR, and TCRdb kept only the in-frame ones, dropping some. This table holds almost 750,000 clones, 55% to 75% found once. Input material: memory CD4+ T cells sorted from blood. Subset reported: CD45RA-negative fraction. V usage is TRBV28 and J usage is TRBJ2-7; no reliable D call. This receptor was taken from a young woman in good health. The CDR3 here is CASEGTLEQYF. CDR3 nucleotide sequence: TGTGCCAGCGAAGGTACCCTCGAGCAGTACTTC. Looking up the rest from reference TRBV28 and TRBJ2-7 gives the full variable domain: DVKVTQSSRYLVKRTGEKVFLECVQDMDHENMFWYRQDPGLGLRLIYFSYDVKMKEKGDIPEGYSVSREKKERFSLILESASTNQTSMYLCASEGTLEQYFGPGTRLTVT.